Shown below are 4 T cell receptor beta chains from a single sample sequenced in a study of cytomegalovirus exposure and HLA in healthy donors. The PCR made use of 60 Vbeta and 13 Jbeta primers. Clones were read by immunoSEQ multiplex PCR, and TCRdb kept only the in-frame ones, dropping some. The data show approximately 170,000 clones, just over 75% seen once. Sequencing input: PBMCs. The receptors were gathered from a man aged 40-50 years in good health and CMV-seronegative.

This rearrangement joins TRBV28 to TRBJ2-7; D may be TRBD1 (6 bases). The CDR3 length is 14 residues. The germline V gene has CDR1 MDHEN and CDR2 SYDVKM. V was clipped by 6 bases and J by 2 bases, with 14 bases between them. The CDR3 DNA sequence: TGTGCCAGCAGACCGGACAGTTTCGCCTACGAGCAGTACTTC. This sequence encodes CASRPDSFAYEQYF. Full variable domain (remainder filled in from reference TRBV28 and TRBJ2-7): DVKVTQSSRYLVKRTGEKVFLECVQDMDHENMFWYRQDPGLGLRLIYFSYDVKMKEKGDIPEGYSVSREKKERFSLILESASTNQTSMYLCASRPDSFAYEQYFGPGTRLTVT.

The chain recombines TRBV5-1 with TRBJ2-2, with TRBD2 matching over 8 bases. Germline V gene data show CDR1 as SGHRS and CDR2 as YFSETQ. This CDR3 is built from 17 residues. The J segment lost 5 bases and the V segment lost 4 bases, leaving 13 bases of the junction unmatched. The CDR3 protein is CASSPGGARGDTGELFF. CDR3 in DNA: TGCGCCAGCAGCCCCGGGGGGGCCAGGGGAGATACCGGGGAGCTGTTTTTT.

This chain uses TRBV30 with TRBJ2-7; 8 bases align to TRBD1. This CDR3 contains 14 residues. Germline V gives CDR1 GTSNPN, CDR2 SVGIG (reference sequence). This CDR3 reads CAWSPGAGGWEWSV. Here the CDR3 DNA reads TGTGCCTGGAGTCCGGGAGCAGGGGGCTGGGAGTGGTCCGTC.

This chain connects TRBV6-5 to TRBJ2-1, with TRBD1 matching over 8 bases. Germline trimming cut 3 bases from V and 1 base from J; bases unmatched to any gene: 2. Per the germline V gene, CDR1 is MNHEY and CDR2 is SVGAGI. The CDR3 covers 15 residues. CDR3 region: CASSYGQGSYNEQFF. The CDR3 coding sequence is TGTGCCAGCAGTTATGGACAGGGTTCCTACAATGAGCAGTTCTTC.